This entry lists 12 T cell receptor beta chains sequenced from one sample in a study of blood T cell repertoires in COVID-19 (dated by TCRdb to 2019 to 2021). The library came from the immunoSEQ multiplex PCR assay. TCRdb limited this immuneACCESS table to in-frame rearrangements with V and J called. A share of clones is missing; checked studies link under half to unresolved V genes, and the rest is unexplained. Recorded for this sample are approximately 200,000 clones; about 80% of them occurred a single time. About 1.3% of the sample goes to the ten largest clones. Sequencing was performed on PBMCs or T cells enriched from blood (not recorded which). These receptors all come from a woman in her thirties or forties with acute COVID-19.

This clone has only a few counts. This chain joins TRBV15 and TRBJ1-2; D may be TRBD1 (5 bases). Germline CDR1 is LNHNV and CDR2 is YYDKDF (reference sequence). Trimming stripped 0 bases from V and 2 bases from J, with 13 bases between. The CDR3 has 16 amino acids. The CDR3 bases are TGTGCCACCAGCAGAGATGCGGGACCGCGAAACTATGGCTACACCTTC. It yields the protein CATSRDAGPRNYGYTF.

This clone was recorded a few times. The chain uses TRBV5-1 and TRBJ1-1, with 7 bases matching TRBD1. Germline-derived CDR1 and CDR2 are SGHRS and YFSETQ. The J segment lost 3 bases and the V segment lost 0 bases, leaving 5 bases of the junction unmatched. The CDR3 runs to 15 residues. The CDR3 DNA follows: TGCGCCAGCAGCTTGGGTAGCCAGGGGGACACTGAAGCTTTCTTT. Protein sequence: CASSLGSQGDTEAFF.

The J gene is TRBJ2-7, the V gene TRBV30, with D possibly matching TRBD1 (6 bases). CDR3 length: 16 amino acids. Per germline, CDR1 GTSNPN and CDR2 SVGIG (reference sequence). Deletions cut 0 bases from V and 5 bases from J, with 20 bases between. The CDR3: CAWSVPGRGPWDEQYF. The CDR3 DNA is TGTGCCTGGAGTGTACCGGGCAGGGGCCCCTGGGACGAGCAGTACTTC.

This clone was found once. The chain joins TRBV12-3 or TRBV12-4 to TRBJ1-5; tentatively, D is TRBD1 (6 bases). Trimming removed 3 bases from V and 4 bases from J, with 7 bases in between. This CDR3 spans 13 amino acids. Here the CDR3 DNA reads TGTGCCAGCAGTTTGGACAGAAATCAGCCCCAGCATTTT. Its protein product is CASSLDRNQPQHF.

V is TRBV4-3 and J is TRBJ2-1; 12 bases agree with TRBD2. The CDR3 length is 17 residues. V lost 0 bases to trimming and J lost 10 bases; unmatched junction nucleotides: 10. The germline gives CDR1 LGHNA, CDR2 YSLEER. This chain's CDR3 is CASSQELASGGAKEQFF. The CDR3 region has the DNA TGCGCCAGCAGCCAAGAACTGGCTAGCGGGGGGGCCAAAGAGCAGTTCTTC.

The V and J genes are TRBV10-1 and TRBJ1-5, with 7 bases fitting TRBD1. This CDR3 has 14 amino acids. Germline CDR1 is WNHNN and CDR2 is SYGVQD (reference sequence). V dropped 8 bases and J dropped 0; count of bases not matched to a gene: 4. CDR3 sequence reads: CASGGQHSNQPQHF. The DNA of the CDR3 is TGCGCCAGCGGGGGACAGCATAGCAATCAGCCCCAGCATTTT.

This CDR3 reads CASRPQKGADGYTF. The DNA for the CDR3 is TGTGCCAGCAGACCCCAGAAGGGGGCTGATGGCTACACCTTC. The chain employs TRBV5-6 and TRBJ1-2, with TRBD1 identical over 7 bases. This CDR3 is built from 14 residues. V lost 5 bases to trimming and J lost 6 bases; unmatched junction nucleotides: 10. Germline lookup yields CDR1 SGHDT and CDR2 YYEEEE.

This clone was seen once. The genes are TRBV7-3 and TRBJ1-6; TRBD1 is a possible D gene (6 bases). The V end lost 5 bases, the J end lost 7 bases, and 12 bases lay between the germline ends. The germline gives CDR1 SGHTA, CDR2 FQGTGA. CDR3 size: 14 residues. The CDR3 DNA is TGTGCCAGCAGCCTAGGACAGCGCAATTCACCCCTCCACTTT. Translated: CASSLGQRNSPLHF.

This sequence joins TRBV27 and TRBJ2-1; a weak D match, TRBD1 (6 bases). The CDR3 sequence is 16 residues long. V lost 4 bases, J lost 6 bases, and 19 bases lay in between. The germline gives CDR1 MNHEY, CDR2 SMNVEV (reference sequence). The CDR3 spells CASSSHRDIIINEQFF. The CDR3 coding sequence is TGTGCCAGCAGTTCCCACAGGGACATCATTATCAATGAGCAGTTCTTC.

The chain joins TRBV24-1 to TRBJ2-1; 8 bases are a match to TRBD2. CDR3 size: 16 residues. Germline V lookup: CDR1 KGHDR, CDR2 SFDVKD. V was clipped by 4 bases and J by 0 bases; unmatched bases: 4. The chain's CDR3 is CATSEHSGNSYNEQFF. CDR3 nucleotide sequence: TGTGCCACCAGTGAACATAGCGGGAACTCCTACAATGAGCAGTTCTTC.

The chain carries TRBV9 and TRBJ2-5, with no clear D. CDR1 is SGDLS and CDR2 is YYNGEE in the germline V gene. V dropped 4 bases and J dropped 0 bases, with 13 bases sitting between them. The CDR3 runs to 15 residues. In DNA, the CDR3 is TGTGCCAGCAGCCCAGGCTCTCTGGACCAAGAGACCCAGTACTTC. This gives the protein CASSPGSLDQETQYF.

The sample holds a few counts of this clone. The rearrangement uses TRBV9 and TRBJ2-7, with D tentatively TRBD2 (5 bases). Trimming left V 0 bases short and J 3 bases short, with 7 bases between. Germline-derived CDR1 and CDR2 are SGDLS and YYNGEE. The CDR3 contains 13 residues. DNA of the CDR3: TGTGCCAGCAGCGTAGCTGAGGGCTACGAGCAGTACTTC. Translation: CASSVAEGYEQYF.